This TCR beta chain is from a study of cytomegalovirus exposure and HLA in healthy donors. The study's findings and limits: There were reportedly fewer N-insertions in an Asian-associated ancestry cluster than the approximately 670-donor mean, in a later analysis.

Use of 60 Vbeta and 13 Jbeta primers characterized the PCR. TCRdb keeps only in-frame clones here, not all; method: immunoSEQ multiplex PCR. The sample yields approximately 90,000 clones, about three quarters seen once. In the case of this clone: Its antigen is as yet unknown.

The sequenced material came from PBMCs. The TCR comes from a boy between 10 and 17 years old in good health and CMV-seronegative.

The CDR3 region has the DNA TGTGCCTGGAGTGGGGGGGGTGATAATGAAAAACTGTTTTTT. Residues: CAWSGGGDNEKLFF. The rearrangement joins TRBV30 to TRBJ1-4; tentative D call: TRBD1 (5 bases). The CDR3 sequence is 14 residues long. V lost 1 base to trimming and J lost 4 bases, with 10 bases between them. The germline V gene has CDR1 GTSNPN and CDR2 SVGIG (reference sequence).